A selection of T cell receptor beta chains follows, all from one sample in a study of blood T cells in healthy people across ages. In TCRdb, the 5' RACE reads were re-called with MiXCR into one record per CDR3 protein. This sample has approximately 1.5 million distinct CDR3 sequences, with 35% to 45% found just once. The sequenced sample was blood. Receptors originate from a woman aged 18-29 years in good health. The CDR3 runs from the conserved cysteine through the conserved F or W. The D gene is left open where the match is weak. The listing skips clone size in some rows; elsewhere it reads once, few, many or a size class.

d_gene	v_gene	abundance	j_gene	CDR3aa	CDR3nt
TRBD1	TRBV6-5	few	TRBJ1-4	CASSRDRVSLNEKLFF	TGTGCCAGCTCCCGGGACAGGGTATCCCTTAATGAAAAACTGTTTTTT
-	TRBV20-1	-	TRBJ2-7	CSARELGSSYNEQYF	TGCAGTGCTAGAGAGCTGGGGAGCTCCTACAATGAGCAGTACTTC
TRBD2	TRBV28	-	TRBJ2-7	CASSETSYYSYNEQYF	TGTGCCAGCAGTGAGACTAGCTACTACTCCTACAATGAGCAGTACTTC
-	TRBV7-2	-	TRBJ2-7	CASSPRGTPAYEQYF	TGTGCCAGCAGCCCCCGTGGGACTCCCGCCTACGAGCAGTACTTC
-	TRBV27	few	TRBJ2-7	CASRPLEGRGYEQYF	TGTGCCAGCAGACCCTTGGAGGGGCGCGGATACGAGCAGTACTTC
TRBD2	TRBV6-1	many	TRBJ2-5	CASSEGPSGGFETQYF	TGTGCCAGCAGTGAAGGACCTAGCGGGGGGTTTGAGACCCAGTACTTC
-	TRBV15	few	TRBJ1-5	CATSSPVGANQPQHF	TGTGCCACCAGCAGCCCTGTCGGGGCCAATCAGCCCCAGCATTTT
-	TRBV21-1	-	TRBJ1-4	CASSKGVGVPLEKLFF	TGTGCCAGCAGCAAAGGAGTAGGGGTCCCCCTGGAAAAACTGTTTTTT
-	TRBV29-1	-	TRBJ2-3	CSVDIGADTQYF	TGCAGCGTTGACATAGGGGCAGATACGCAGTATTTT
TRBD1	TRBV6-2/TRBV6-3	-	TRBJ2-7	CASSLAGQGDEQYF	TGTGCCAGCAGTCTCGCGGGACAGGGAGACGAGCAGTACTTC
TRBD1	TRBV20-1	-	TRBJ2-1	CSARFQRTGDEQFF	TGCAGTGCTAGATTTCAACGGACAGGGGATGAGCAGTTCTTC
-	TRBV7-6	-	TRBJ2-7	CASSLEANPQETQYF	TGTGCCAGCAGCTTAGAGGCCAATCCCCAAGAGACTCAGTACTTC
-	TRBV7-9	-	TRBJ2-1	CASSLVMVEQFF	TGTGCCAGCAGCCTGGTGATGGTTGAGCAGTTCTTC
TRBD1	TRBV29-1	many	TRBJ2-1	CSVLQGYNEQFF	TGCAGCGTGCTACAGGGGTACAATGAGCAGTTCTTC
TRBD1	TRBV4-1	few	TRBJ1-2	CASSPQGASYGYTF	TGCGCCAGCAGCCCACAGGGGGCTTCCTATGGCTACACCTTC
TRBD1	TRBV7-6	few	TRBJ1-6	CASSFRTGPNSPLHF	TGTGCCAGCAGCTTTCGGACAGGTCCTAATTCACCCCTCCACTTT
TRBD2	TRBV4-3	-	TRBJ2-1	CASSQDLTSGGMNEQFF	TGCGCCAGCAGCCAAGATCTAACTAGCGGGGGTATGAATGAGCAGTTCTTC
-	TRBV7-2	few	TRBJ2-1	CASSLILEQFF	TGTGCCAGCAGCTTAATACTTGAGCAGTTCTTC
-	TRBV27	-	TRBJ2-1	CASSFLPTRDNEQFF	TGTGCCAGCAGTTTCCTGCCGACTAGGGACAATGAGCAGTTCTTC
-	TRBV3-1	few	TRBJ2-1	CASSYRDVLNEQFF	TGTGCCAGCAGCTACCGGGACGTCCTCAATGAGCAGTTCTTC
-	TRBV5-1	-	TRBJ1-4	CASSLAAGREKLFF	TGCGCCAGCAGCTTGGCGGCCGGGAGAGAAAAACTGTTTTTT
-	TRBV21-1	-	TRBJ1-5	CANKNRGHHSNQPQHF	TGTGCCAACAAAAACAGGGGGCACCATAGCAATCAGCCCCAGCATTTT
-	TRBV29-1	-	TRBJ2-2	CSVETHTGNTGELFF	TGCAGCGTTGAAACGCACACAGGGAACACCGGGGAGCTGTTTTTT
TRBD2	TRBV7-6	few	TRBJ2-1	CASSFERGEQFF	TGTGCCAGCAGCTTTGAGCGGGGCGAGCAGTTCTTC
TRBD2	TRBV6-6	-	TRBJ2-1	CAVREEFSYNEQFF	TGTGCCGTGCGGGAGGAGTTTTCGTACAATGAGCAGTTCTTC
TRBD1	TRBV6-5	-	TRBJ1-6	CASSFRGRALHF	TGTGCCAGCAGTTTTAGGGGGCGAGCCCTCCACTTT
-	TRBV5-6	-	TRBJ2-3	CASSPGQEGDTQYF	TGTGCCAGCAGCCCCGGACAGGAGGGAGATACGCAGTATTTT
-	TRBV3-1	-	TRBJ1-1	CASSPMIDTEAFF	TGTGCCAGCAGCCCCATGATCGACACTGAAGCTTTCTTT
TRBD1	TRBV12-3/TRBV12-4	few	TRBJ2-1	CASSPFSGTGYYNEQFF	TGTGCCAGCAGTCCCTTTTCCGGGACAGGGTACTACAATGAGCAGTTCTTC
-	TRBV29-1	few	TRBJ1-1	CSVAGEVFTEAFF	TGCAGCGTTGCCGGGGAGGTGTTCACTGAAGCTTTCTTT
-	TRBV11-2	few	TRBJ2-1	CASSLVASLGHNEQFF	TGTGCCAGCAGCTTAGTAGCGTCCCTTGGCCACAATGAGCAGTTCTTC
-	TRBV7-9	-	TRBJ2-2	CASSLDGAAELFF	TGTGCCAGCAGCTTAGACGGAGCGGCGGAGCTGTTTTTT
TRBD2	TRBV14	few	TRBJ2-1	CASSRWLAGGRNEQFF	TGTGCCAGCAGCCGATGGTTGGCGGGGGGGCGCAATGAGCAGTTCTTC
-	TRBV19	-	TRBJ2-6	CASRVANVLTF	TGTGCCAGTAGAGTGGCCAACGTCCTGACTTTC
-	TRBV20-1	-	TRBJ2-7	CSARDMVLEQYF	TGCAGTGCTAGAGATATGGTTCTCGAGCAGTACTTC
-	TRBV2	-	TRBJ1-2	CASSEIANYGYTF	TGTGCCAGCAGTGAGATTGCTAACTATGGCTACACCTTC
-	TRBV12-3/TRBV12-4	few	TRBJ2-6	CASSLVGRMPSGANVLTF	TGTGCCAGCAGTTTAGTCGGACGGATGCCGTCTGGGGCCAACGTCCTGACTTTC
TRBD2	TRBV7-9	few	TRBJ2-3	CASSSYRAGASTDTQYF	TGTGCCAGCAGCTCCTACCGAGCGGGGGCGAGCACAGATACGCAGTATTTT
TRBD2	TRBV5-1	-	TRBJ2-1	CASSGSRAGAFNNEQFF	TGCGCCAGCAGCGGAAGCCGAGCGGGGGCCTTCAACAATGAGCAGTTCTTC
-	TRBV6-5	-	TRBJ2-5	CASSSSGSPYNEQYF	TGTGCCAGCAGTTCCTCAGGGTCGCCCTACAATGAGCAGTACTTC
-	TRBV11-2	-	TRBJ2-1	CASSKYDNYNEQFF	TGTGCCAGCAGCAAATACGACAACTACAATGAGCAGTTCTTC
TRBD1	TRBV20-1	-	TRBJ1-5	CSALWRDRGFRNQPQHF	TGCAGTGCCCTTTGGAGGGACAGGGGTTTTCGCAATCAGCCCCAGCATTTT
TRBD2	TRBV24-1	-	TRBJ2-1	CATSDKRLAGGRYNEQFF	TGTGCCACCAGTGATAAGAGACTAGCGGGAGGACGCTACAATGAGCAGTTCTTC
TRBD1	TRBV29-1	-	TRBJ2-4	CSVRDRGAENIQYF	TGCAGCGTACGGGACAGGGGAGCGGAAAACATTCAGTACTTC
-	TRBV12-3/TRBV12-4	-	TRBJ2-5	CASSLASSLNEQYF	TGTGCCAGCAGTTTGGCCAGCTCTTTGAATGAGCAGTACTTC
-	TRBV7-2	many	TRBJ2-3	CASTFRGRTDTQYF	TGTGCCAGCACCTTCCGGGGCCGCACAGATACGCAGTATTTT
-	TRBV4-2	many	TRBJ2-1	CASSQMAGGPNEQFF	TGTGCCAGCAGCCAGATGGCGGGCGGGCCGAATGAGCAGTTCTTC
-	TRBV29-1	-	TRBJ2-5	CSVEEDQPNEQYF	TGCAGCGTTGAAGAGGACCAGCCCAATGAGCAGTACTTC
TRBD1	TRBV18	-	TRBJ1-1	CASSPPSGQGLLAFF	TGTGCCAGCTCACCTCCCTCGGGACAGGGGCTCTTAGCTTTCTTT
TRBD1	TRBV24-1	-	TRBJ2-3	CATSGPGQGSGDTQYF	TGTGCCACCAGTGGGCCGGGACAGGGGTCGGGAGATACGCAGTATTTT
-	TRBV20-1	few	TRBJ2-7	CSALQGHEQYF	TGCAGTGCGTTACAGGGCCACGAGCAGTACTTC
-	TRBV6-2/TRBV6-3	once	TRBJ2-1	CASSDSSKGEQFF	TGTGCCAGCAGTGACTCGTCAAAGGGTGAGCAGTTCTTC
-	TRBV12-3/TRBV12-4	-	TRBJ2-3	CASSFNGLNADTQYF	TGTGCCAGCAGTTTTAACGGGCTGAACGCAGATACGCAGTATTTT
TRBD1	TRBV11-2	-	TRBJ1-1	CASSPWTGEMNTEAFF	TGTGCCAGCAGCCCTTGGACAGGGGAGATGAACACTGAAGCTTTCTTT
TRBD2	TRBV12-3/TRBV12-4	-	TRBJ2-1	CASSRTGTSYNEQFF	TGTGCCAGCAGTAGAACCGGGACTAGCTACAATGAGCAGTTCTTC